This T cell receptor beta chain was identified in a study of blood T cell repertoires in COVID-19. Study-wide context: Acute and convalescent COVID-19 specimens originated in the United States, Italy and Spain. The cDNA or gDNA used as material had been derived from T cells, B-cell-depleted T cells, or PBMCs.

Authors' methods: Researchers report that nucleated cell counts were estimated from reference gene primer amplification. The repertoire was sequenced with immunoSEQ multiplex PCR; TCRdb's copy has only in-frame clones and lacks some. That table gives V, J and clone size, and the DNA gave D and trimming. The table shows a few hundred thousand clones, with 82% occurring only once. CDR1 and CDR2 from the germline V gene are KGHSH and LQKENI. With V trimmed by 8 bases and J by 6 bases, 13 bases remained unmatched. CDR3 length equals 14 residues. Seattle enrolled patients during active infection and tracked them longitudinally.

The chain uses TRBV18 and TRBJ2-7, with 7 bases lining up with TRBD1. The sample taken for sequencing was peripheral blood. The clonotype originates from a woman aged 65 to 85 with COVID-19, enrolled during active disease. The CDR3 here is CASRTTGNGGEQYF. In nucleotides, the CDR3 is TGTGCCAGCCGAACGACAGGGAACGGAGGCGAGCAGTACTTC.